The 9 T cell receptor beta chains below all came from one sample that was sequenced in a study of tumor-infiltrating lymphocytes in primary liver carcinoma. Without any cell sorting, about 18-31 mg of bulk tissue yielded co-extracted RNA and DNA. TCR beta cDNA was made from 500 ng total RNA with a constant-region primer. Libraries covering TCR beta were generated through three nested multiplex PCR rounds (using a slightly modified ARM-PCR). With TRBV1-TRBV30 forward primers and a C-beta reverse primer, the first two PCR rounds were run for about 10 cycles each. TCRdb ran MiXCR on the multiplex PCR reads and lists one entry per CDR3 protein. The sample shows roughly 200,000 distinct CDR3 sequences, roughly 80% of them seen only once. Specimen: tumor tissue from primary liver carcinoma. These receptors all stem from a man aged 35-49 years with primary liver carcinoma and hepatitis B virus infection.

This clonotype was seen more than once but under ten times. Given a much more abundant clone one base away, this may be a read error. The genes are TRBV12-3 or TRBV12-4 and TRBJ2-5; possibly TRBD1 or TRBD2 for D (5 bases each). The CDR3 covers 13 residues. The CDR3 is CASVRGRKEIQYF. CDR3 DNA sequence: TGTGCCAGCGTACGGGGACGGAAAGAGATCCAGTACTTC.

Of note for this clonotype: One junction end does not reproduce the germline sequence, and a read error may be involved. The V gene is TRBV7-9, the J gene TRBJ2-2; 12 positions agree with TRBD2. CDR3 size: 16 residues. Germline lookup yields CDR1 SEHNR and CDR2 FQNEAQ (reference sequence). CDR3 loop: CPSSSRTSGNTGELFF. DNA of the CDR3: TGTCCCAGCAGCTCCCGGACTAGCGGGAACACAGGGGAGCTGTTTTTT.

This clonotype was seen only a few times. Lacking the conserved final phenylalanine or tryptophan, this CDR3 likely reflects a read error. The chain carries TRBV12-3 or TRBV12-4 and TRBJ1-2, with TRBD1 matching over 9 bases. This CDR3 has 13 amino acids. Germline trimming cut 4 bases from V and 10 bases from J; bases unmatched to any gene: 7. Written as DNA, the CDR3 is TGTGCCAGCAGTTCCTGTGACAGGGGGGACTACACCTTA. Amino acids: CASSSCDRGDYTL.

This clonotype has only a few counts. This chain links TRBV4-2 with TRBJ2-3, with TRBD2 identical over 16 bases. This CDR3 comprises 16 residues. Unmatched junction bases numbered 10, after V lost 9 bases and J lost 7 bases. Germline V gives CDR1 LGHNA, CDR2 YNFKEQ. The chain's CDR3 is CASSGGLAGGTNTQYF. The CDR3 DNA sequence: TGTGCCAGTAGCGGGGGACTAGCGGGAGGGACAAATACGCAGTATTTT.

With regard to this clonotype: At one of its ends the junction is not consistent with the germline gene, which may arise from a read error. V usage is TRBV29-1 and J usage is TRBJ2-1; TRBD2 matches at 8 bases. CDR3 length: 14 amino acids. The V gene's germline CDR1 is SQVTM and CDR2 ANQGSEA. The CDR3 DNA follows: TGCAGCGTTGTATTGAATAGCGGGATAAATGAGGAGTTCTTC. This encodes CSVVLNSGINEEFF.

The sample holds a few counts of this clonotype. Since no conserved phenylalanine or tryptophan closes the CDR3, a read error is the likely cause. This chain uses TRBV12-3 or TRBV12-4 with TRBJ2-1; no clear D. The CDR3 length is 13 residues. Trimming left V 3 bases short and J 5 bases short, with 8 bases between. CDR3 sequence reads: CASSFGRDNEQFL. CDR3 DNA sequence: TGTGCCAGCAGTTTTGGTAGAGACAATGAGCAGTTCTTA.

On this clonotype itself: The junction does not match germline at one end; this may be a read error. The rearrangement joins TRBV11-1 to TRBJ2-1, with a tentative D call TRBD2 (5 bases). The CDR3 covers 16 residues. CDR1 SGHAT and CDR2 FQDESV come from the germline V gene (reference sequence). Written as DNA, the CDR3 is TGTACCAGCAGCCCCCGGGTGACGGACTCCTACAATGAGCACTTCTTC. Translated, it gives CTSSPRVTDSYNEHFF.

The chain has TRBV5-1 and TRBJ2-7; D is undetermined. V lost 0 bases, J lost 2 bases, and 3 bases lay in between. This CDR3 comprises 12 residues. Germline V lookup: CDR1 SGHRS, CDR2 YFSETQ. DNA of the CDR3: TGCGCCAGCAGCTTGGATGCCTACGAGCAGTACTTC. Translation: CASSLDAYEQYF.

This clonotype was recorded only once. The conserved phenylalanine or tryptophan is not found at the CDR3 terminus, so this likely reflects a read error. The genes are TRBV11-1 and TRBJ2-1, with D possibly being TRBD2 (5 bases). The CDR3 runs 14 residues. CDR1 and CDR2 from the germline V gene are SGHAT and FQDESV (reference sequence). Here the CDR3 reads CASSLGSAVNDQFL. The DNA for the CDR3 is TGTGCCAGCAGCTTAGGCTCAGCGGTCAATGACCAGTTCCTC.